This T cell receptor (beta chain) is drawn from a study of monozygotic twins with inflammatory bowel disease. No DNA is given; TCRdb re-called the 5' RACE reads and lists each CDR3 protein once. The sample's table shows 300,000 to 450,000 distinct CDR3 sequences. The CDR3 contains 14 residues. From germline, CDR1 is KGHSH and CDR2 LQKENI. The TCR comes from a human donor with ulcerative colitis or Crohn's disease, or a healthy co-twin of an affected twin (not recorded which). The sequenced material came from blood. The J gene is TRBJ2-1, the V gene TRBV18. CDR3 sequence: CASSRTDTHNEQFF.